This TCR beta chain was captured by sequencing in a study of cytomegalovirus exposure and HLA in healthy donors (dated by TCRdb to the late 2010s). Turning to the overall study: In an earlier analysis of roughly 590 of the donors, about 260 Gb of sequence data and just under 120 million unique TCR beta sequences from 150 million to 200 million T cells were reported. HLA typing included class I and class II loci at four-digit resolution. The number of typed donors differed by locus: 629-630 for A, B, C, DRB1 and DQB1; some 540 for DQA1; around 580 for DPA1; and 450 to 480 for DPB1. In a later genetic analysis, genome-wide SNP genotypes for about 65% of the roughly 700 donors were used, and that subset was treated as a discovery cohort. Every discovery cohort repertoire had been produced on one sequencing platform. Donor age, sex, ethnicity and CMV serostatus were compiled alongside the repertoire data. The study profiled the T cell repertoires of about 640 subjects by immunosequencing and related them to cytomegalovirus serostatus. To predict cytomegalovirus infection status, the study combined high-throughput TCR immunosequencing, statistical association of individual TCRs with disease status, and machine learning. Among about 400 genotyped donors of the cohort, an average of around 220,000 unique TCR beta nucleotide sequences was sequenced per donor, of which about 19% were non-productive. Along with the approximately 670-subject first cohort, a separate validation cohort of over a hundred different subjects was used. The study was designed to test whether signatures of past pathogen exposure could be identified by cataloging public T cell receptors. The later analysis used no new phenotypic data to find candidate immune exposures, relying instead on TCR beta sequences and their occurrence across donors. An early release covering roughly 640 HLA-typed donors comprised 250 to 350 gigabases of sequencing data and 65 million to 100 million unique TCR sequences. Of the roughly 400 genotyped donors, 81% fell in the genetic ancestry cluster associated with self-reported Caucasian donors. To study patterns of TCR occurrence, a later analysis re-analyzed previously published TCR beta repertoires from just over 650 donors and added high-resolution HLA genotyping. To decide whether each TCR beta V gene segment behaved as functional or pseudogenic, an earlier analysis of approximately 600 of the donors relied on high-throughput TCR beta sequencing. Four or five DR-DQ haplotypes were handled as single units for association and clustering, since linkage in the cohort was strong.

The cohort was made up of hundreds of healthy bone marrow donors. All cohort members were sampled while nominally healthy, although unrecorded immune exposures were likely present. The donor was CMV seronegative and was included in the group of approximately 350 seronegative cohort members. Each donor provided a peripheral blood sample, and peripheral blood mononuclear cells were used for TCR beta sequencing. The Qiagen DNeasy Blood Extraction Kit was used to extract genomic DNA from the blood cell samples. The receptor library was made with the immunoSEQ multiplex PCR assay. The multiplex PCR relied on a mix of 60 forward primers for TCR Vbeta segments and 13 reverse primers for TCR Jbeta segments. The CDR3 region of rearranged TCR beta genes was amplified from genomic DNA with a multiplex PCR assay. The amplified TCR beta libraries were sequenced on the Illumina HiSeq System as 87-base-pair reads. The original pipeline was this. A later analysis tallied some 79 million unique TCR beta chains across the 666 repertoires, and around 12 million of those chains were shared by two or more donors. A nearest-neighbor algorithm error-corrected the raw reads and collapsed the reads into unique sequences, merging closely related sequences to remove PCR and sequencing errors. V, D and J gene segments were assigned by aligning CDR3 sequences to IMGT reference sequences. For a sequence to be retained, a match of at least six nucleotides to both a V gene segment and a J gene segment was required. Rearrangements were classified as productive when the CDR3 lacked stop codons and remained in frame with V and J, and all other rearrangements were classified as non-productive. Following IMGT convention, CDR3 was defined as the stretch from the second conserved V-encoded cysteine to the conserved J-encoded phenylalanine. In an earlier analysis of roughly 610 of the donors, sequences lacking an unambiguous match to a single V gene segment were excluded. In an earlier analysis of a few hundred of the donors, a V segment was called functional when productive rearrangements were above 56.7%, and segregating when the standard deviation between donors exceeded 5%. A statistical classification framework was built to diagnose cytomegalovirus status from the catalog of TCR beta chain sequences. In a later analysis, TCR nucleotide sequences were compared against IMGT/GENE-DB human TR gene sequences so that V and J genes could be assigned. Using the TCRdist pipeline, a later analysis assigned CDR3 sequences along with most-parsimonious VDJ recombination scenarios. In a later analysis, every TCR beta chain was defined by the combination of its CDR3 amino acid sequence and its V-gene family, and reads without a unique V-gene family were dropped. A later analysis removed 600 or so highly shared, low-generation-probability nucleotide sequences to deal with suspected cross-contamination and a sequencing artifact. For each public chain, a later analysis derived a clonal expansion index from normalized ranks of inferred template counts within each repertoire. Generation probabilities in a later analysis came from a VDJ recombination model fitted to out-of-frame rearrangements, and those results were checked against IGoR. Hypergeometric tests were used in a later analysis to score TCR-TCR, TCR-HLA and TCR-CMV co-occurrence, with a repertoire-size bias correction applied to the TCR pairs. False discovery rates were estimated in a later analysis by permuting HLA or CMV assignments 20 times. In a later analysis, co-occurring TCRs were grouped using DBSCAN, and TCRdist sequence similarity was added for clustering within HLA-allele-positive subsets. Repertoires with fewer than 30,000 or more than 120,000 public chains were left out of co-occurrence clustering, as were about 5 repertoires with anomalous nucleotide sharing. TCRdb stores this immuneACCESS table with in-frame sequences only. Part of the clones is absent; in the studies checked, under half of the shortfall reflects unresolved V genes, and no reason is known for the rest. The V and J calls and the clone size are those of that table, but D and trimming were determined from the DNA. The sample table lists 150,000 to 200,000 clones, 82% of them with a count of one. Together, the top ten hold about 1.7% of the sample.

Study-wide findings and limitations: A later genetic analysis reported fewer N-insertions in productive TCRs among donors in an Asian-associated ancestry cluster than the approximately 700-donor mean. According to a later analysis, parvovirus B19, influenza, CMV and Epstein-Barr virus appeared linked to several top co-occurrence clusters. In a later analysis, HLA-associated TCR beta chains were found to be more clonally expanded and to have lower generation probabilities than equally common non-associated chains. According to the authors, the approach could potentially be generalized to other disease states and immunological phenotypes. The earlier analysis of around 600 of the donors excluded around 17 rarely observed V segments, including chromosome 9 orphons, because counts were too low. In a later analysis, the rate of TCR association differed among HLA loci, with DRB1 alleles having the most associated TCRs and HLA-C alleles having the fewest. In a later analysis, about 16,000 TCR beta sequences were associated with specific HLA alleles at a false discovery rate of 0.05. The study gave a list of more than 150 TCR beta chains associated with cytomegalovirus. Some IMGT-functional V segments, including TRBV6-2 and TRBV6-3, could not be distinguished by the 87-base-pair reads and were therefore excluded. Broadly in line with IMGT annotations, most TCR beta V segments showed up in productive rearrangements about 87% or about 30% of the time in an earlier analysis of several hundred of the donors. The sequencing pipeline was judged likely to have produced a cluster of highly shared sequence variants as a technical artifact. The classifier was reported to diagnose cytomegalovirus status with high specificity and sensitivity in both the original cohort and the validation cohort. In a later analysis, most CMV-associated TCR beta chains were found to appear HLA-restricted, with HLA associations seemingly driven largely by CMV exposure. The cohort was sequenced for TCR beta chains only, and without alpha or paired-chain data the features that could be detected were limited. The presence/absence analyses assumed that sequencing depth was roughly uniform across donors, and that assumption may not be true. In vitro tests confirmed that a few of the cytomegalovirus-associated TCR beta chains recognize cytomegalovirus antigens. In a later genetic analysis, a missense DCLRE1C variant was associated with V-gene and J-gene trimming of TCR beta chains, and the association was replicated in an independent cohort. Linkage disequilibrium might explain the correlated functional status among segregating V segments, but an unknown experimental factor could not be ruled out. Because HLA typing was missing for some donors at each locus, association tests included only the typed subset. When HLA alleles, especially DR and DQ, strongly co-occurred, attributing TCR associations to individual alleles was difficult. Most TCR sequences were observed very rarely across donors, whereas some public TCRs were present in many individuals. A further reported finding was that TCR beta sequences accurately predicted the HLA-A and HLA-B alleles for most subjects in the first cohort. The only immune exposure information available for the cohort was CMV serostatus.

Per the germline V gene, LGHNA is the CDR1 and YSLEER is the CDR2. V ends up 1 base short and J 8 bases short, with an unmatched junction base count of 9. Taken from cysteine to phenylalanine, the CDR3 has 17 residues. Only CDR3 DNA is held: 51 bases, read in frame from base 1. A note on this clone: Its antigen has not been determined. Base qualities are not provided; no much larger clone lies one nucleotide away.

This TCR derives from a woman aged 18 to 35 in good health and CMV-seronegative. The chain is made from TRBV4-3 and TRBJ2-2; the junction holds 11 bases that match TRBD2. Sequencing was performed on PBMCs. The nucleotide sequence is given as TGCGCCAGCAGCCAAGGGAAGGGACTAGCGGACCAAGGGGAGCTGTTTTTT. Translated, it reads CASSQGKGLADQGELFF.